This T cell receptor beta chain was obtained from a study of CD8+ T cells in alopecia areata. The treatment denotes: oral pan-JAK inhibitor, 5-10 mg twice daily. CDR1 and CDR2 from the germline V gene are SGDLS and YYNGEE. V lost 3 bases, J lost 4 bases, and 11 bases lay in between. CDR3 length: 14 residues. After isolation, RNA underwent reverse transcription to generate cDNA as the sequencing template. Clones were read by immunoSEQ multiplex PCR, and TCRdb kept only the in-frame ones, dropping some. This table holds roughly 200,000 clones, 53% found once. Specimen: CD8+ T cells sorted from blood, collected at week 24, from a patient treated with tofacitinib. The clonotype originates from a human donor with alopecia areata. This chain joins TRBV9 and TRBJ2-4; D may be TRBD2 (6 bases). The DNA for the CDR3 is TGTGCCAGCAGCGCGGGGGTAGAAAAAAACATTCAGTACTTC. Amino acid sequence: CASSAGVEKNIQYF.